This TCR beta chain stems from a study of shared clonotypes between healthy human individuals. Study information: Three CD4 naive, three CD4 memory, two CD8 naive and one CD8 memory plate were used per donor.

The germline gives CDR1 SGHAT, CDR2 FQNNGV. The CDR3 is 14 amino acids. V was trimmed by 2 bases and J by 7 bases, leaving 9 bases between them. In regard to this clone: Its antigen is not identified.

Whole-study results and caveats: Clonotype sharing across donors was expected to vary with sequencing depth. Non-shared clonotypes displayed generation probabilities falling below those of clonotypes present in all four donors.

Sequencing was performed with immunoSEQ multiplex PCR; in TCRdb, only in-frame clones are kept and a portion is missing. Of over a million clones listed, approximately 76% are singletons. Sequencing used memory CD4+ T cells sorted from blood. As to subset: CD45RA-negative fraction. The clonotype originates from a man aged 18 to 29 in good health. The rearrangement uses TRBV11-2 and TRBJ1-6, with D unclear. CDR3 region: CASSLRHGNSPLHF. The CDR3 DNA reads TGTGCCAGCAGCTTAAGGCACGGAAATTCACCCCTCCACTTT.